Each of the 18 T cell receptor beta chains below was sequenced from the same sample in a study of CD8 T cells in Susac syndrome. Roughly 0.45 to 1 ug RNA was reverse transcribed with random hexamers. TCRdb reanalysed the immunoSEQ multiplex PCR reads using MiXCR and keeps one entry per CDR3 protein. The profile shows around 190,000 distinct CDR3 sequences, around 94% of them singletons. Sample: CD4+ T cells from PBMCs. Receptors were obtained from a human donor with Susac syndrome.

The CDR3, as DNA: TGCGCCAGCAGCTTGACCAACGGGGTCGGCACCGGGGAGCTGTTTTTT. Protein sequence: CASSLTNGVGTGELFF. The chain has TRBV5-1 and TRBJ2-2; TRBD2 might be the D (5 bases). Germline CDR1 and CDR2: SGHRS and YFSETQ. The CDR3 loop spans 16 amino acids. Trimming took off 1 base at V and 4 bases at J, with 14 bases between the two ends.

CDR3 sequence: CASSPMGQQPQHF. The CDR3 DNA sequence: TGTGCCAGTAGTCCAATGGGGCAGCAGCCCCAGCATTTT. The rearrangement links TRBV19 to TRBJ1-5; a possible D gene is TRBD1 (5 bases). CDR1 and CDR2 (germline): LNHDA, SQIVND (reference sequence). There are 13 residues in the CDR3. Trimming stripped 5 bases from V and 7 bases from J, with 12 bases between. Full variable domain (remainder filled in from reference TRBV19 and TRBJ1-5): DGGITQSPKYLFRKEGQNVTLSCEQNLNHDAMYWYRQDPGQGLRLIYYSQIVNDFQKGDIAEGYSVSREKKESFPLTVTSAQKNPTAFYLCASSPMGQQPQHFGDGTRLSIL.

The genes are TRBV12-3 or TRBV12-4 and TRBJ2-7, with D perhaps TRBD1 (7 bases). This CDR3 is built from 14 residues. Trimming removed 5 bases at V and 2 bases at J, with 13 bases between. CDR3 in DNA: TGTGCCAGCAGTCGTCCAGGGGGGACCTACGAGCAGTACTTC. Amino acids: CASSRPGGTYEQYF.

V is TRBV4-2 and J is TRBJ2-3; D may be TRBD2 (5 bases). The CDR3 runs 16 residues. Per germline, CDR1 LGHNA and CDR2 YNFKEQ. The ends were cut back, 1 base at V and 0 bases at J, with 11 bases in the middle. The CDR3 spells CASSQVLRGSTDTQYF. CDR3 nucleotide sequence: TGTGCCAGCAGCCAAGTCTTACGGGGTAGCACAGATACGCAGTATTTT.

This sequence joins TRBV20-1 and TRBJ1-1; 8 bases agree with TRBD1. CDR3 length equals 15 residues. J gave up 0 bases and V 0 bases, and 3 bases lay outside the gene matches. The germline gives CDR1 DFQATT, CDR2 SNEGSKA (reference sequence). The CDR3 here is CSAREGTGLNTEAFF. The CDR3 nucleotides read TGCAGTGCTAGAGAGGGGACAGGCTTGAACACTGAAGCTTTCTTT.

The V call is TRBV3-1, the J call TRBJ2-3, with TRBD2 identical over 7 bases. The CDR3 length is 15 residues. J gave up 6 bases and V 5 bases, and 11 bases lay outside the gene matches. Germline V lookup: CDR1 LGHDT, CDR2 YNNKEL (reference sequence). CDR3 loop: CASSEVIAGGDTQYF. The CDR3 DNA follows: TGTGCCAGCAGCGAAGTCATAGCGGGCGGGGATACGCAGTATTTT.

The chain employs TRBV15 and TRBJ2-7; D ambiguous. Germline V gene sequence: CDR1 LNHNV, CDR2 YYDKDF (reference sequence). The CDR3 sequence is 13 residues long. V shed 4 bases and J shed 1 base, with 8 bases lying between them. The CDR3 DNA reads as TGTGCCACCAGCATGGTGCTATCCTACGAGCAGTACTTC. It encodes CATSMVLSYEQYF.

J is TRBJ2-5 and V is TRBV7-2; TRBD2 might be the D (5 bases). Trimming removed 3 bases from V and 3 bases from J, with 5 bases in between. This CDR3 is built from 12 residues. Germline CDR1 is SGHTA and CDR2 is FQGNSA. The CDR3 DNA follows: TGTGCCAGCAGCTTCGGGAAAGAGACCCAGTACTTC. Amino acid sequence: CASSFGKETQYF.

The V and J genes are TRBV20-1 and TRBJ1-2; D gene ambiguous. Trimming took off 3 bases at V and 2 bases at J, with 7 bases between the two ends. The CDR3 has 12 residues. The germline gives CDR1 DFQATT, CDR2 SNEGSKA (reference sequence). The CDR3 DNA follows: TGCAGTGCTAGTCGTCAGAACTATGGCTACACCTTC. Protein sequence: CSASRQNYGYTF.

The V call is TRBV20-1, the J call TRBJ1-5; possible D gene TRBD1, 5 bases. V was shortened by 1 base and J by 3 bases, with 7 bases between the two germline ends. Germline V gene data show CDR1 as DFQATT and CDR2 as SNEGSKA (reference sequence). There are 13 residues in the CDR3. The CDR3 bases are TGCAGTGCTAGAGCCGGGACCAATCAGCCCCAGCATTTT. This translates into CSARAGTNQPQHF.

CDR3 amino acids: CSARLQVNYGYTF. The CDR3 coding sequence is TGCAGTGCTAGATTACAGGTTAACTATGGCTACACCTTC. This sequence joins TRBV20-1 and TRBJ1-2; weak D call: TRBD1 (5 bases). The CDR3 sequence is 13 residues long. V was trimmed by 2 bases and J by 1 base, leaving 8 bases between them. Germline V gives CDR1 DFQATT, CDR2 SNEGSKA (reference sequence).

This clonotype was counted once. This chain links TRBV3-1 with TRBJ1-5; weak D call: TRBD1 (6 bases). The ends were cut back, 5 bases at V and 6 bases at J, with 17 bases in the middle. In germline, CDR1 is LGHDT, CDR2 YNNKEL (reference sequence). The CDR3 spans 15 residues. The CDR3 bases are TGTGCCAGCAGCTTTGGACAGCTCTCGGGTCAGCCCCAGCATTTT. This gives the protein CASSFGQLSGQPQHF.

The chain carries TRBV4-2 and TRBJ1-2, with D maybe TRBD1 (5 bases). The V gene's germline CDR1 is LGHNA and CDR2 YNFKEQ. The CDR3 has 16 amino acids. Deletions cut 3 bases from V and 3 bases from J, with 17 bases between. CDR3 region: CASSHGDSGRDYGYTF. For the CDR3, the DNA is TGTGCCAGCAGCCACGGCGACAGCGGCCGAGACTATGGCTACACCTTC.

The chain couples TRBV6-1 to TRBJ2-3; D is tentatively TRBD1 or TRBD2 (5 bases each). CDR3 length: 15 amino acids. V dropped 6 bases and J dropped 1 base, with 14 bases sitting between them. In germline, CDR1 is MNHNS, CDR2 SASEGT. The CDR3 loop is CASSPPGRRTDTQYF. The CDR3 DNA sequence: TGTGCCAGCAGCCCACCGGGGCGTCGCACAGATACGCAGTATTTT.

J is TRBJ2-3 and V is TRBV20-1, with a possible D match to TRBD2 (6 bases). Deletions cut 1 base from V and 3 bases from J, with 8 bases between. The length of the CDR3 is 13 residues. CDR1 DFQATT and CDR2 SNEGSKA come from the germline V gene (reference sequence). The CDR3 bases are TGCAGTGCTAGAGGGGGGGAAACAGATACGCAGTATTTT. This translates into CSARGGETDTQYF.

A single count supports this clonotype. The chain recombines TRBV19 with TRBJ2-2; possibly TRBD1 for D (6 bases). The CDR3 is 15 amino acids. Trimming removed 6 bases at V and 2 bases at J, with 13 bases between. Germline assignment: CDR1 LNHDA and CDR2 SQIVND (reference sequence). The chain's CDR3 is CASSPRGLNTGELFF. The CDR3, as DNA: TGTGCCAGTAGCCCCAGGGGATTAAACACCGGGGAGCTGTTTTTT.

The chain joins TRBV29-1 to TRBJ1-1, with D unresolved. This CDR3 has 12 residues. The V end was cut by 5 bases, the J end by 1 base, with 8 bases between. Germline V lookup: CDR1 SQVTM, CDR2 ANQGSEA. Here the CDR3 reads CSVHRGNTEAFF. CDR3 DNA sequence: TGCAGCGTTCATCGGGGGAACACTGAAGCTTTCTTT.

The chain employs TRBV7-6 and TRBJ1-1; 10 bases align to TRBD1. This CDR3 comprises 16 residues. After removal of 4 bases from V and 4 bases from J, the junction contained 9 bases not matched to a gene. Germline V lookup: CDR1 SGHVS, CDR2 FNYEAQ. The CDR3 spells CASSSRRDRGFTEAFF. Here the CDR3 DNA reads TGTGCCAGCAGCTCCCGCCGGGACAGGGGTTTCACTGAAGCTTTCTTT. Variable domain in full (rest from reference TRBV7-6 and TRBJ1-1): GAGVSQSPRYKVTKRGQDVALRCDPISGHVSLYWYRQALGQGPEFLTYFNYEAQQDKSGLPNDRFSAERPEGSISTLTIQRTEQRDSAMYRCASSSRRDRGFTEAFFGQGTRLTVV.